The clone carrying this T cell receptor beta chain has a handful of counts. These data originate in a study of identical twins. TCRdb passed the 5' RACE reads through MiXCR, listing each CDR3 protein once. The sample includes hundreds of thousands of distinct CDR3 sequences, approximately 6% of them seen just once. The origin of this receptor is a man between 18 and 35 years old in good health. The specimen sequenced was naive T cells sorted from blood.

DNA for the CDR3: TGTGCCAGCAGTTTTGGTGCTAGCATCAATGAGCAGTTCTTC. Amino acid sequence: CASSFGASINEQFF. V gene TRBV27 combines with J gene TRBJ2-1, with D possibly TRBD2 on 5 matching bases. V was shortened by 3 bases and J by 6 bases, with 12 bases between the two germline ends. Per the germline V gene, CDR1 is MNHEY and CDR2 is SMNVEV (reference sequence). The CDR3 runs to 14 residues.